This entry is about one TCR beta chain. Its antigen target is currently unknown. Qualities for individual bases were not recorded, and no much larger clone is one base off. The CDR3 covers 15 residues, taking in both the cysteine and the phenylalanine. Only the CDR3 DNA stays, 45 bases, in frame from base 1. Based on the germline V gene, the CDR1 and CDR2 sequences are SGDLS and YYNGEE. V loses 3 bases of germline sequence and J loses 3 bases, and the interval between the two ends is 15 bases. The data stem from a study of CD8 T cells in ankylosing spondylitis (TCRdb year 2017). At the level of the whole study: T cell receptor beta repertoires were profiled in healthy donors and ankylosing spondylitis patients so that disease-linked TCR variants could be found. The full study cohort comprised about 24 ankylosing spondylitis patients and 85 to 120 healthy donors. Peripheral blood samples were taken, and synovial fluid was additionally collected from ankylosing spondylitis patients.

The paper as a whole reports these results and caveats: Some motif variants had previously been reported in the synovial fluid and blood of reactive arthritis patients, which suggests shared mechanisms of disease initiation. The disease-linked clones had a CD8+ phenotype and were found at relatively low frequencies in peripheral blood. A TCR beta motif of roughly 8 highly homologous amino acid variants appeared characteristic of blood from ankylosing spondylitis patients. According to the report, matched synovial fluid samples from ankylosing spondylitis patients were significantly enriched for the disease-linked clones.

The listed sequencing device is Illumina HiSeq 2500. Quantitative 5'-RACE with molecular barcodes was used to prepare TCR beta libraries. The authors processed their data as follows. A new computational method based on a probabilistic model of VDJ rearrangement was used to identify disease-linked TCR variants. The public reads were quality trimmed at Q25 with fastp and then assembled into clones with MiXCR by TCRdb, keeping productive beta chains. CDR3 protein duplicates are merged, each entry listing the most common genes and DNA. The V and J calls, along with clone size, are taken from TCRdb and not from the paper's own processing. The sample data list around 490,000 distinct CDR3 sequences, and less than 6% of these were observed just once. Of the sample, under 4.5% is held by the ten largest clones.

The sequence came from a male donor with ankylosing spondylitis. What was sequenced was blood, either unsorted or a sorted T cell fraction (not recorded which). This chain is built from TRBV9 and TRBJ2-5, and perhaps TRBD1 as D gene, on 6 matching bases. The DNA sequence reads TGTGCCAGCAGCGACGGTGGATGGACAGAAGAGACCCAGTACTTC. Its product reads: CASSDGGWTEETQYF.